Sequencing of this T cell receptor (beta chain) was carried out in a study of Graves' ophthalmopathy and Graves' hyperthyroidism. Trimming removed 7 bases at V and 7 bases at J, with 16 bases between. The length of the CDR3 is 13 residues. Germline lookup yields CDR1 DFQATT and CDR2 SNEGSKA (reference sequence). RNA transcripts were the template, and TCR beta CDR3 regions were amplified from them. RT-PCR in the first round used HTBI primers; a second-round multiplex PCR followed. TCRdb fed the multiplex PCR reads into MiXCR, producing one record per CDR3 protein. The top ten hold around 10% of the sample, which has over a million distinct CDR3 sequences, about two fifths seen once.

The sequence was collected from an adult man with Graves' hyperthyroidism. The gene calls are TRBV20-1 and TRBJ1-4; D uncertain. Sequencing was carried out using peripheral blood or thyroid tissue (not recorded which). The CDR3 DNA sequence: TGCAGTGTAGTGGTCCCCGGAGGTGAAAAACTGTTTTTT. Encoded protein: CSVVVPGGEKLFF.